The 28 T cell receptor beta chains below come from one sample, sequenced in a study of blood T cell repertoires in COVID-19. The method was immunoSEQ multiplex PCR; TCRdb's version includes in-frame clones alone and lacks a portion of them. The repertoire holds over 150,000 clones, with around 94% as singletons. Sequencing used peripheral blood. The receptors derive from a man between 25 and 39 years old with COVID-19, enrolled during active disease.

As DNA, the CDR3 is TGCGCCAGCAGTGGGCCAGGCTACACCTTC. Translating it yields CASSGPGYTF. This chain links TRBV10-2 with TRBJ1-2; D remains unclear. V was pared by 4 bases and J by 8 bases, with 5 bases between. This CDR3 spans 10 amino acids. CDR1 is WSHSY, CDR2 SAAADI, per germline.

V usage is TRBV5-4 and J usage is TRBJ2-3; 7 nucleotides match TRBD2. The V segment lost 4 bases and the J segment 2 bases; nucleotides outside the gene matches: 7. This CDR3 has 15 residues. The germline V gene has CDR1 SGHNT and CDR2 YYREEE (reference sequence). CDR3 protein: CASSMGGRSTDTQYF. The CDR3 DNA reads as TGTGCCAGCAGCATGGGAGGGCGGTCCACAGATACGCAGTATTTT.

The rearrangement links TRBV5-1 to TRBJ1-2; 8 bases are a match to TRBD1. After removal of 4 bases from V and 8 bases from J, the junction contained 13 bases not matched to a gene. Germline V gene lookup returns CDR1 SGHRS and CDR2 YFSETQ. This CDR3 has 15 amino acids. The CDR3 region is CASSMTGVQSGGYTF. As DNA, the CDR3 is TGCGCCAGCAGCATGACAGGGGTTCAATCAGGGGGCTACACCTTC. Filled out from reference TRBV5-1 and TRBJ1-2, the complete variable domain reads KAGVTQTPRYLIKTRGQQVTLSCSPISGHRSVSWYQQTPGQGLQFLFEYFSETQRNKGNFPGRFSGRQFSNSRSEMNVSTLELGDSALYLCASSMTGVQSGGYTFGSGTRLTVV.

This clone was seen more than once but under ten times. V usage is TRBV12-3 or TRBV12-4 and J usage is TRBJ2-7, with D perhaps TRBD1 (6 bases). This CDR3 comprises 12 residues. Trimming left V 6 bases short and J 4 bases short, with 10 bases between. The CDR3 protein is CASRFTGYEQYF. The CDR3 DNA follows: TGTGCCAGCAGATTTACAGGGTACGAGCAGTACTTC.

The chain's CDR3 is CASSPQRALSNQPQHF. The CDR3 nucleotides read TGTGCCAGTAGCCCGCAGCGGGCACTTAGCAATCAGCCCCAGCATTTT. The chain is built from TRBV19 and TRBJ1-5, with D hard to call. CDR3 length equals 16 residues. Germline V gives CDR1 LNHDA, CDR2 SQIVND (reference sequence). Deletions cut 6 bases from V and 0 bases from J, with 15 bases between.

The J gene is TRBJ1-3, the V gene TRBV7-9, with D unclear. The CDR3 is made up of 16 amino acids. Trimming shortened V by 3 bases and J by 0 bases, and 12 bases separated the two germline ends. Looked up from germline, CDR1 is SEHNR and CDR2 is FQNEAQ (reference sequence). The CDR3 coding sequence is TGTGCCAGCAGCTTGCTTGCGGGTTTCTCTGGAAACACCATATATTTT. Encoded protein: CASSLLAGFSGNTIYF. The complete variable domain, with remaining parts taken from reference TRBV7-9 and TRBJ1-3, reads DTGVSQNPRHKITKRGQNVTFRCDPISEHNRLYWYRQTLGQGPEFLTYFQNEAQLEKSRLLSDRFSAERPKGSFSTLEIQRTEQGDSAMYLCASSLLAGFSGNTIYFGEGSWLTVV.

The rearrangement links TRBV6-2 or TRBV6-3 to TRBJ1-1; 9 bases fit TRBD1. In germline, CDR1 is MNHEY, CDR2 SVGEGT. This CDR3 spans 15 amino acids. With 6 bases clipped from V and 0 bases from J, the junction kept 5 bases outside the gene matches. CDR3 amino acids: CASSWRTGVNTEAFF. The CDR3 region has the DNA TGTGCCAGCAGCTGGAGGACAGGGGTGAACACTGAAGCTTTCTTT.

The chain employs TRBV6-1 and TRBJ1-3; 7 bases fit TRBD1. Germline values: CDR1 MNHNS, CDR2 SASEGT. V lost 7 bases and J lost 4; bases outside the gene matches: 7. This CDR3 has 14 amino acids. In DNA, the CDR3 is TGTGCCAGCATCAGGGACAGAGCCGGAAACACCATATATTTT. This sequence encodes CASIRDRAGNTIYF.

The rearrangement links TRBV6-5 to TRBJ1-1; 9 nucleotides align to TRBD1. Germline loops: CDR1 MNHEY, CDR2 SVGAGI. The CDR3 consists of 15 residues. V was pared by 7 bases and J by 5 bases, with 11 bases of the junction left unmatched. DNA for the CDR3: TGTGCCAGCAACCCAAACAGGGGGCGCGGGACTGAAGCTTTCTTT. This codes for CASNPNRGRGTEAFF.

The genes are TRBV7-9 and TRBJ1-1; D remains ambiguous. The CDR3 loop spans 13 amino acids. Germline values: CDR1 SEHNR, CDR2 FQNEAQ (reference sequence). The V end lost 1 base, the J end lost 6 bases, and 9 bases lay between the germline ends. The CDR3 DNA is TGTGCCAGCAGCTTAGTGAGGCCAGCTGAAGCTTTCTTT. It is translated as CASSLVRPAEAFF.

The chain recombines TRBV7-9 with TRBJ1-4; 7 bases line up with TRBD1. Germline V lookup: CDR1 SEHNR, CDR2 FQNEAQ (reference sequence). V dropped 5 bases and J dropped 5; count of bases not matched to a gene: 8. CDR3 length equals 15 residues. CDR3 region: CASSKSGQLNEKLFF. CDR3 DNA: TGTGCCAGCAGCAAATCGGGACAGTTAAATGAAAAACTGTTTTTT. Combining the CDR3 with reference TRBV7-9 and TRBJ1-4 gives the whole variable domain DTGVSQNPRHKITKRGQNVTFRCDPISEHNRLYWYRQTLGQGPEFLTYFQNEAQLEKSRLLSDRFSAERPKGSFSTLEIQRTEQGDSAMYLCASSKSGQLNEKLFFGSGTQLSVL.

The chain is built from TRBV12-3 or TRBV12-4 and TRBJ1-6; D is perhaps TRBD1 (5 bases). The CDR3 covers 13 residues. Between the trimmed V and J ends, which lost 8 bases and 7 bases, there was a span of 12 bases. CDR3 bases: TGTGCCAGCCGCTCAGGGCAAAATTCACCCCTCCACTTT. Translated, it gives CASRSGQNSPLHF.

The CDR3 DNA is TGTGCCAGCAGCGCGGGACCGGGGGGGGAGACCCAGTACTTC. As protein: CASSAGPGGETQYF. This chain joins TRBV9 and TRBJ2-5; 8 bases map to TRBD2. V shed 3 bases, J shed 5 bases, and the junction held 6 bases outside the gene matches. The CDR3 consists of 14 residues. Germline CDR1 is SGDLS and CDR2 is YYNGEE.

V gene TRBV7-2 combines with J gene TRBJ2-6; 11 bases agree with TRBD1. V lost 1 base and J lost 0; bases outside the gene matches: 2. The CDR3 spans 18 residues. From germline, CDR1 is SGHTA and CDR2 FQGNSA. Written as DNA, the CDR3 is TGTGCCAGCAGCTTAGTGGGGACAGGGGGCTCTGGGGCCAACGTCCTGACTTTC. This encodes CASSLVGTGGSGANVLTF.

V usage is TRBV29-1 and J usage is TRBJ1-1; D remains unclear. The germline V and J ends were trimmed by 3 bases and 4 bases, with 6 bases remaining between them. The CDR3 consists of 11 residues. Germline V gene lookup returns CDR1 SQVTM and CDR2 ANQGSEA. Here the CDR3 DNA reads TGCAGCGTTGAGTTGAGCACTGAAGCTTTCTTT. Its protein is CSVELSTEAFF.

The J gene is TRBJ1-5, the V gene TRBV18; a weak D match, TRBD1 (6 bases). This CDR3 contains 15 residues. The V end lost 4 bases, the J end lost 1 base, and 11 bases lay between the germline ends. The germline CDR1 and CDR2 sequences are KGHSH and LQKENI. CDR3 in DNA: TGTGCCAGCTCACAACAGGGTTTGAGCAATCAGCCCCAGCATTTT. Residues: CASSQQGLSNQPQHF.

The chain has TRBV5-1 and TRBJ1-2, with 7 positions matching TRBD1. J gave up 8 bases and V 1 base, and 2 bases lay outside the gene matches. The V gene's germline CDR1 is SGHRS and CDR2 YFSETQ. The CDR3 has 12 residues. The DNA for the CDR3 is TGCGCCAGCAGCTTGACAGGGGTCGGCTACACCTTC. It translates to CASSLTGVGYTF. The whole variable domain, remainder taken from reference TRBV5-1 and TRBJ1-2, is KAGVTQTPRYLIKTRGQQVTLSCSPISGHRSVSWYQQTPGQGLQFLFEYFSETQRNKGNFPGRFSGRQFSNSRSEMNVSTLELGDSALYLCASSLTGVGYTFGSGTRLTVV.

The rearrangement links TRBV6-4 to TRBJ1-2, with no clear D. The germline V and J ends were trimmed by 0 bases and 6 bases, with 11 bases remaining between them. The CDR3 extends over 14 amino acids. The germline gives CDR1 MRHNA, CDR2 SNTAGT. The CDR3 spells CASSDSARSNGYTF. The CDR3 DNA reads TGTGCCAGCAGTGACTCGGCCAGGTCCAATGGCTACACCTTC.

The chain is built from TRBV6-5 and TRBJ1-4, with TRBD1 matching over 8 bases. Germline lookup yields CDR1 MNHEY and CDR2 SVGAGI. With 4 bases clipped from V and 8 bases from J, the junction kept 6 bases outside the gene matches. The CDR3 has 14 residues. CDR3 sequence: CASSFGQGREKLFF. CDR3 nucleotide sequence: TGTGCCAGCAGTTTCGGACAGGGCCGAGAAAAACTGTTTTTT.

The rearrangement joins TRBV5-6 to TRBJ1-3; 7 bases are a match to TRBD1. With V trimmed by 5 bases and J by 0 bases, 2 bases remained unmatched. CDR3 length equals 14 residues. Germline loops: CDR1 SGHDT, CDR2 YYEEEE. The CDR3: CASSDRVSGNTIYF. The CDR3 nucleotides read TGTGCCAGCAGTGACAGGGTCTCTGGAAACACCATATATTTT.

The rearrangement links TRBV2 to TRBJ1-5, with 9 bases aligning to TRBD1. CDR3 length: 16 residues. With V trimmed by 4 bases and J by 1 base, 5 bases remained unmatched. Germline CDR1 SNHLY, CDR2 FYNNEI. The CDR3 spells CASSGGDRASNQPQHF. DNA for the CDR3: TGTGCCAGCAGTGGGGGGGACAGGGCGAGCAATCAGCCCCAGCATTTT.

This rearrangement joins TRBV2 to TRBJ1-6; TRBD1 matches 7 bases. This CDR3 has 13 residues. V lost 5 bases to trimming and J lost 9 bases; unmatched junction nucleotides: 4. Germline loops: CDR1 SNHLY, CDR2 FYNNEI. The CDR3 DNA sequence: TGTGCCAGCAGTCAGGGGGAGCCTTCACCCCTCCACTTT. The encoded protein is CASSQGEPSPLHF.

The chain has TRBV27 and TRBJ1-2; 8 nucleotides line up with TRBD1. Unmatched junction bases numbered 10, after V lost 7 bases and J lost 0 bases. This CDR3 is 16 amino acids long. The germline V gene encodes CDR1 MNHEY and CDR2 SMNVEV (reference sequence). CDR3 nucleotide sequence: TGTGCCAGCACCCCAAGGGGGACAGGACCTAACTATGGCTACACCTTC. It yields the protein CASTPRGTGPNYGYTF.

The rearrangement joins TRBV6-6 to TRBJ1-2; TRBD1 might be the D (6 bases). V lost 5 bases and J 5 bases, leaving 6 bases between the germline ends. The CDR3 has 11 amino acids. CDR1 is MNHNY, CDR2 SVGAGI, per germline (reference sequence). CDR3 sequence reads: CASSGQYGYTF. In nucleotides, the CDR3 is TGTGCCAGCAGTGGACAGTATGGCTACACCTTC.

V gene TRBV9 combines with J gene TRBJ1-2; TRBD1 is a possible D gene (6 bases). The CDR3 has 14 residues. V was cut by 4 bases and J by 3 bases, with 13 bases left in between. Germline CDR1 is SGDLS and CDR2 is YYNGEE. The DNA for the CDR3 is TGTGCCAGCAGCTATTCGACAGGAGACTATGGCTACACCTTC. This translates into CASSYSTGDYGYTF.

The chain carries TRBV9 and TRBJ1-3; no reliable D call. The CDR3 contains 15 residues. Trimming removed 2 bases at V and 8 bases at J, with 17 bases between. The V gene's germline CDR1 is SGDLS and CDR2 YYNGEE. The CDR3 DNA is TGTGCCAGCAGCGTGAGGCCCGGCGGAGTGGACACCATATATTTT. It codes for CASSVRPGGVDTIYF.

The chain joins TRBV19 to TRBJ2-3; tentatively, D is TRBD1 (6 bases). Trimming removed 6 bases at V and 0 bases at J, with 10 bases between. This CDR3 has 14 residues. CDR1 is LNHDA and CDR2 is SQIVND in the germline V gene (reference sequence). The CDR3 DNA sequence: TGTGCCAGTAGCGACAGGTCTAGCACAGATACGCAGTATTTT. This codes for CASSDRSSTDTQYF.

J is TRBJ2-1 and V is TRBV5-5; TRBD1 agrees at 7 bases. The trim removed 4 bases at V and 7 bases at J, leaving 5 bases unmatched. Per the germline V gene, CDR1 is SGHKS and CDR2 is YYEKEE (reference sequence). The CDR3 runs to 13 residues. CDR3 in amino acids: CASSRRQGNEQFF. DNA of the CDR3: TGTGCCAGCAGCAGGCGACAGGGTAATGAGCAGTTCTTC.